These 13 T cell receptor beta chains came from one sample sequenced in a study of graft-versus-host responses after intestinal transplantation. No antigen has been assigned to these receptors. Data came from immunoSEQ multiplex PCR; TCRdb stores just in-frame clones and leaves some out. The sample lists tens of thousands of clones, less than 95% occurring once. This specimen was unstimulated CD8+ T cells sorted from spleen or lymph node cells, taken before intestinal transplant. The receptor set was obtained from a human donor who received an intestinal transplant.

The rearrangement joins TRBV11-2 to TRBJ2-7; weak D call: TRBD2 (6 bases). From germline, CDR1 is SGHAT and CDR2 FQNNGV. This CDR3 has 15 residues. The germline V and J ends were trimmed by 1 base and 10 bases, with 20 bases remaining between them. The chain's CDR3 is CASSLAMGLSVVQYF. DNA of the CDR3: TGTGCCAGCAGCTTAGCTATGGGACTGTCAGTGGTACAGTACTTC.

This rearrangement joins TRBV7-6 to TRBJ2-2, with 8 bases aligning to TRBD1. Germline-derived CDR1 and CDR2 are SGHVS and FNYEAQ. The CDR3 loop spans 16 amino acids. V lost 6 bases, J lost 6 bases, and 12 bases stayed unmatched. Written as DNA, the CDR3 is TGTGCCAGCAGAGGACAGGGCGGGACAAACGCCGGGGAGCTGTTTTTT. Amino acids: CASRGQGGTNAGELFF.

The chain joins TRBV13 to TRBJ1-5; D remains unclear. Trimming left V 5 bases short and J 11 bases short, with 19 bases between. This CDR3 region has 14 residues. Germline-derived CDR1 and CDR2 are PRHDT and FYEKMQ (reference sequence). CDR3 residues: CASSKGLEDLAQHF. CDR3 DNA: TGTGCCAGCAGCAAGGGTTTGGAGGACCTGGCCCAGCATTTT.

V and J are TRBV10-3 and TRBJ1-1; 8 positions match TRBD1. CDR3 length equals 17 residues. Germline V gene sequence: CDR1 ENHRY, CDR2 SYGVKD. V shed 5 bases, J shed 1 base, and the junction held 12 bases outside the gene matches. DNA of the CDR3: TGTGCCATCAGTAGACTCAGGGGGCAGGCGCGGAACACTGAAGCTTTCTTT. It specifies CAISRLRGQARNTEAFF.

J is TRBJ2-1 and V is TRBV9, with 9 bases that match TRBD1. The CDR3 consists of 20 residues. With 1 base clipped from V and 0 bases from J, the junction kept 14 bases outside the gene matches. From germline, CDR1 is SGDLS and CDR2 YYNGEE. CDR3 amino acids: CASSVSDRGFGRTSYNEQFF. The CDR3 bases are TGTGCCAGCAGCGTATCTGACAGGGGGTTTGGGAGAACCTCCTACAATGAGCAGTTCTTC.

The rearrangement joins TRBV13 to TRBJ2-1; 9 nucleotides line up with TRBD2. The CDR3 sequence is 17 residues long. With 5 bases clipped from V and 4 bases from J, the junction kept 12 bases outside the gene matches. Germline V CDR1 and CDR2: PRHDT, FYEKMQ (reference sequence). CDR3 nucleotide sequence: TGTGCCAGCAGCCCCTTCTTTGCGGGGGGGCGTTACAATGAGCAGTTCTTC. The encoded protein is CASSPFFAGGRYNEQFF.

This chain connects TRBV7-6 to TRBJ2-1, with D perhaps matching TRBD1 (8 bases). Deletions cut 1 base from V and 0 bases from J, with 16 bases between. The CDR3 contains 18 residues. Per germline, CDR1 SGHVS and CDR2 FNYEAQ. CDR3 bases: TGTGCCAGCAGCTTAGACAGGGGGGGTGCGTACTCCTACAATGAGCAGTTCTTC. This sequence encodes CASSLDRGGAYSYNEQFF.

The CDR3 coding sequence is TGTGCCAGCAGCTTGGGGACAGGCCCACACATTCAGTACTTC. Amino acids: CASSLGTGPHIQYF. The chain joins TRBV7-9 to TRBJ2-4; TRBD1 matches at 8 bases. The V gene's germline CDR1 is SEHNR and CDR2 FQNEAQ (reference sequence). V was clipped by 3 bases and J by 8 bases; unmatched bases: 6. The CDR3 has 14 amino acids.

In DNA, the CDR3 is TGTGCCAGCAGTTACTCCCCCCAGGGAAGGACCGGGGAGCTGTTTTTT. This encodes CASSYSPQGRTGELFF. J is TRBJ2-2 and V is TRBV6-6, with a tentative D call TRBD1 (5 bases). Germline V lookup: CDR1 MNHNY, CDR2 SVGAGI (reference sequence). V was shortened by 0 bases and J by 5 bases, with 13 bases between the two germline ends. CDR3 length: 16 residues.

The chain links TRBV7-9 to TRBJ2-7; TRBD2 is a possible D gene (6 bases). CDR3 length: 14 residues. Looked up from germline, CDR1 is SEHNR and CDR2 is FQNEAQ (reference sequence). The ends were cut back, 2 bases at V and 6 bases at J, with 14 bases in the middle. The CDR3 DNA reads as TGTGCCAGCAGCTTATTGAGTGGGGGGAGCGAGCAGTACTTC. It translates to CASSLLSGGSEQYF.

The chain employs TRBV25-1 and TRBJ1-3; D is perhaps TRBD1 (6 bases). Germline lookup yields CDR1 MGHDK and CDR2 SYGVNS. V lost 2 bases, J lost 11 bases, and 16 bases lay in between. The CDR3 is 14 residues long. The chain's CDR3 is CASSEPGTLNPIYF. As DNA, the CDR3 is TGTGCCAGCAGTGAACCCGGGACACTCAATCCCATATATTTT. The complete variable domain, with remaining parts taken from reference TRBV25-1 and TRBJ1-3, reads EADIYQTPRYLVIGTGKKITLECSQTMGHDKMYWYQQDPGMELHLIHYSYGVNSTEKGDLSSESTVSRIRTEHFPLTLESARPSHTSQYLCASSEPGTLNPIYFGEGSWLTVV.

The rearrangement links TRBV9 to TRBJ1-1; possibly TRBD1 for D (5 bases). This CDR3 is 16 amino acids long. Between the trimmed V and J ends, which lost 4 bases and 2 bases, there was a span of 18 bases. CDR1 is SGDLS, CDR2 YYNGEE, per germline. The CDR3 loop reads CASSPSTGLANTEAFF. As DNA, the CDR3 is TGTGCCAGCAGCCCTTCTACAGGTCTCGCCAACACTGAAGCTTTCTTT.

The chain uses TRBV2 and TRBJ2-3, with 8 bases that match TRBD2. V shed 7 bases and J 7 bases; nucleotides not matched to a gene: 16. This CDR3 has 16 amino acids. Germline V gives CDR1 SNHLY, CDR2 FYNNEI. Here the CDR3 DNA reads TGTGCCAGCACCCCTTCCGGGGGGGCCGTTGTTTATACGCAGTATTTT. Translated, it gives CASTPSGGAVVYTQYF.